This is a list of T cell receptor beta chains from one sample in a study of Ad26.COV2.S vaccination and SARS-CoV-2 variants. The method was immunoSEQ multiplex PCR; TCRdb's version includes in-frame clones alone and lacks a portion of them. Here the sample spans some 340,000 clones, about 86% being singletons. The sequencing here drew on peripheral blood, taken in a trial of Ad26.COV2.S vaccine versus placebo. Source of these receptors: a person aged 18-65 years who received the Ad26.COV2.S COVID-19 vaccine or a placebo. CDR3s include the opening cysteine and the closing phenylalanine or tryptophan. The order of the fields is V gene, J gene, CDR3 protein.

TRBV6-5,TRBJ1-2,CASSSTLGGGYTF
TRBV7-6,TRBJ2-5,CASSISTEFQETQYF
TRBV19,TRBJ1-2,CASSTDSRTGDYGYTF
TRBV11-2,TRBJ1-1,CASSLKGGAFF
TRBV10-3,TRBJ2-1,CAISESIRGGRLGEQFF
TRBV30,TRBJ1-2,CAWSVRRGYTF
TRBV19,TRBJ1-2,CASSTRQSRGYGYTF
TRBV7-2,TRBJ1-1,CASSLDSTVTEAFF
TRBV30,TRBJ2-1,CAGKGGQFRDRFF
TRBV9,TRBJ2-2,CASSLYASTGELFF
TRBV6-6,TRBJ2-2,CASVNGGGAGTGELFF
TRBV6-6,TRBJ1-1,CASSSRNPGTEAFF
TRBV30,TRBJ1-1,CAWSAKNTEAFF
TRBV6-4,TRBJ2-2,CASSATGANTGELFF
TRBV20-1,TRBJ2-1,CSASTGDLYNEQFF
TRBV30,TRBJ2-7,CAWSPYWGSYEQYF
TRBV7-6,TRBJ2-5,CASSLVNAREETQYF
TRBV10-3,TRBJ1-1,CAISPRINTEAFF
TRBV6-5,TRBJ1-5,CASSYSRGNQPQHF
TRBV19,TRBJ2-3,CASIDGGAGSDTQYF
TRBV18,TRBJ1-4,CASSPSRENEKLFF
TRBV7-9,TRBJ2-1,CASSLVTKSSYNEQFF
TRBV5-1,TRBJ1-5,CASSLDGQGAYQPQHF
TRBV19,TRBJ1-3,CASSVELAGNTIYF
TRBV7-9,TRBJ2-3,CAGAIYGTDTQYF
TRBV5-1,TRBJ1-5,CASSPTGPNQPQHF
TRBV19,TRBJ2-5,CASSIGSLAGALETQYF
TRBV7-3,TRBJ1-1,CASSLVRDTEAFF
TRBV30,TRBJ1-5,CAWSGSGMNQPQHF
TRBV10-2,TRBJ2-7,CASSPGQVNYEQYF
TRBV3-1/TRBV3-2,TRBJ2-2,CASSQLKTGELFF
TRBV6-5,TRBJ1-1,CASSSGTGLRTEAFF
TRBV9,TRBJ2-3,CASSGPGTSGVIRTDTQYF
TRBV6-5,TRBJ1-2,CASSSSGKGGGYTF
TRBV7-9,TRBJ2-5,CASSLRTGEWTQYF
TRBV3-1/TRBV3-2,TRBJ2-7,CASSQGLAGPYEQYF
TRBV4-2,TRBJ2-2,CASSHQSQSSTGELFF